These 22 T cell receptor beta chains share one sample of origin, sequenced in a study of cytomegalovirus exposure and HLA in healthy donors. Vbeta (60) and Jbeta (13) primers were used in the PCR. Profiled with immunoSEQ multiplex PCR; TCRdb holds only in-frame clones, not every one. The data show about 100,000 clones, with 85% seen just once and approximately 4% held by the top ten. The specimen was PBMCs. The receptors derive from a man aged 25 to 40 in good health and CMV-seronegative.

The CDR3 nucleotides read TGTGCCACCAGCAGCAGGGTGGCCAAAAACATTCAGTACTTC. It specifies CATSSRVAKNIQYF. The chain joins TRBV15 to TRBJ2-4; a possible D gene is TRBD1 (5 bases). The CDR3 has 14 amino acids. V dropped 3 bases and J dropped 1 base, with 7 bases sitting between them. Germline loops: CDR1 LNHNV, CDR2 YYDKDF (reference sequence).

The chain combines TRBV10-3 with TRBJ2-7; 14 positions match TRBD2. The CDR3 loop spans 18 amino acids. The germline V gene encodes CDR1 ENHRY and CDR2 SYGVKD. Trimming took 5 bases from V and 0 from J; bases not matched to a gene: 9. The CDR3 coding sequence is TGTGCCATCAGTCAGCTGGGACTAGCGGGGGCAACCTCCTACGAGCAGTACTTC. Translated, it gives CAISQLGLAGATSYEQYF.

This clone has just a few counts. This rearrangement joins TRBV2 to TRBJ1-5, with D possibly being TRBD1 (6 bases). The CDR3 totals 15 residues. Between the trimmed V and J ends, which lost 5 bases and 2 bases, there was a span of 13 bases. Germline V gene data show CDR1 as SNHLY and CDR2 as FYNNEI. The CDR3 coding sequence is TGTGCCAGCAGTCCAGGGGAGTACGGCAATCAGCCCCAGCATTTT. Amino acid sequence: CASSPGEYGNQPQHF.

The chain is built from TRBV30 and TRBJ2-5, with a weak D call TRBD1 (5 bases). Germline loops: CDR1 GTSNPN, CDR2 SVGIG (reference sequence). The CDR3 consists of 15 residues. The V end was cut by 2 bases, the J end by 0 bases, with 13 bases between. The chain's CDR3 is CAWSMAGWYQETQYF. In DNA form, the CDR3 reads TGTGCCTGGAGTATGGCAGGGTGGTACCAAGAGACCCAGTACTTC.

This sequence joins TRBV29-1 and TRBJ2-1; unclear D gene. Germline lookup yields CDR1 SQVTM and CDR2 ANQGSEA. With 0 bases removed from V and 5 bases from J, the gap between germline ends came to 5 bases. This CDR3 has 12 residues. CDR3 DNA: TGCAGCGTTGAAGACTTAAACAATGAGCAGTTCTTC. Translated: CSVEDLNNEQFF.

The CDR3 protein is CASSATISGHEQYF. CDR3 DNA: TGTGCCAGTAGTGCGACAATTTCTGGCCACGAGCAGTACTTC. The rearrangement links TRBV19 to TRBJ2-7; D ambiguous. V dropped 5 bases and J dropped 5 bases, with 16 bases sitting between them. The germline gives CDR1 LNHDA, CDR2 SQIVND (reference sequence). This CDR3 is built from 14 residues.

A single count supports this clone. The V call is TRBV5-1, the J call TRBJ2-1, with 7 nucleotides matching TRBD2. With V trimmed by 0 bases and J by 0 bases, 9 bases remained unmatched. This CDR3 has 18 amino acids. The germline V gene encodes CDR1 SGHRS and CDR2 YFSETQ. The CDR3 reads CASSLVKASGHSYNEQFF. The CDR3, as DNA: TGCGCCAGCAGCTTGGTGAAGGCTAGCGGCCACTCCTACAATGAGCAGTTCTTC.

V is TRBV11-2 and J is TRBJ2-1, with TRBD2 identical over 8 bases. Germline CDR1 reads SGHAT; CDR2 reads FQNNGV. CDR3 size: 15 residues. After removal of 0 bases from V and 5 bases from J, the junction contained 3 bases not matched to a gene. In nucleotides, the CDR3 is TGTGCCAGCAGCTTAGAGGGACTAGGCAACAATGAGCAGTTCTTC. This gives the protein CASSLEGLGNNEQFF.

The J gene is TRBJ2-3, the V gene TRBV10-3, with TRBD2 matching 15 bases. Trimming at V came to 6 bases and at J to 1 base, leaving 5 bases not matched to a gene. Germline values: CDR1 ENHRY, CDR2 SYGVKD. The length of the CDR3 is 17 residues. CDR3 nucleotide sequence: TGTGCCATCAGCCAGGGACTAGCGGGAGGAGGCACAGATACGCAGTATTTT. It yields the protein CAISQGLAGGGTDTQYF.

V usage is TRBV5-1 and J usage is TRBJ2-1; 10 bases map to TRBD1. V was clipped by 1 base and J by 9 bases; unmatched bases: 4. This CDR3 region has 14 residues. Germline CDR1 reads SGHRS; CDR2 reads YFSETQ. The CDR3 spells CASSLRDRGREQFF. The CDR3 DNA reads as TGCGCCAGCAGCTTGAGGGACAGGGGACGTGAGCAGTTCTTC.

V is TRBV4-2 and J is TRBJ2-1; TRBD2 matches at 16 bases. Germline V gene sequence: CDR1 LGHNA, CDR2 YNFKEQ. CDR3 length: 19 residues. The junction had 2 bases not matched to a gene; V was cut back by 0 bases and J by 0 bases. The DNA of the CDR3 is TGTGCCAGCAGCCAAGATGGGACTAGCGGGGGGGCCTCCTACAATGAGCAGTTCTTC. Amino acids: CASSQDGTSGGASYNEQFF.

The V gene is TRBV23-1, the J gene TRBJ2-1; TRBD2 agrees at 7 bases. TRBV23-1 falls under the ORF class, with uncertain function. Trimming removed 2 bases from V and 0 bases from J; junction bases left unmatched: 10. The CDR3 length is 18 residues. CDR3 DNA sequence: TGCGCCAGCAGTCAAACCGGGACTAAAAGCCTCTCCTACAATGAGCAGTTCTTC. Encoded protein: CASSQTGTKSLSYNEQFF.

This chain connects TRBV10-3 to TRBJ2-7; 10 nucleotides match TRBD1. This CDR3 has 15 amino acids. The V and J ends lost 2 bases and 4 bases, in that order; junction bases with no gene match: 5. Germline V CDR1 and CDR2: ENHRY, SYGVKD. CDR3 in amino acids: CAISELGTGAYEQYF. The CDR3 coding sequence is TGTGCCATCAGTGAGCTCGGGACAGGGGCTTACGAGCAGTACTTC.

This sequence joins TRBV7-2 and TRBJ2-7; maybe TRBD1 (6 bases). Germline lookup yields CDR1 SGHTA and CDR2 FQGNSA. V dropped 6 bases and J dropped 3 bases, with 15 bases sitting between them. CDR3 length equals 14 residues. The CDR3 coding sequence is TGTGCCAGCAGAAGGGACCTAGGGGGCTACGAGCAGTACTTC. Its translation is CASRRDLGGYEQYF.

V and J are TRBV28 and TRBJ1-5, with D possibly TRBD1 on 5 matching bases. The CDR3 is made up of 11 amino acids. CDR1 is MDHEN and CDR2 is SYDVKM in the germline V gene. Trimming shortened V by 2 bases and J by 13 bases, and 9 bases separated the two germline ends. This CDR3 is CASSLLQGQHF. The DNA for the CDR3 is TGTGCCAGCAGTTTACTTCAGGGACAGCATTTT.

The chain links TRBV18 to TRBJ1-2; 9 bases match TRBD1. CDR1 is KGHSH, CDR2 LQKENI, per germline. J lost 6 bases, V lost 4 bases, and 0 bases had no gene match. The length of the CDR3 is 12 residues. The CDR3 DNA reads TGTGCCAGCTCACGGACAGGGGATGGCTACACCTTC. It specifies CASSRTGDGYTF.

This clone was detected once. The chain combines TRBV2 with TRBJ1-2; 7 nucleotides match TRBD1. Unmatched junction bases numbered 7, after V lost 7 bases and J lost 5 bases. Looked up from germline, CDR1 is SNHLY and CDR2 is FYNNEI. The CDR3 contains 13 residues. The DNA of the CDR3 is TGTGCCAGCATAAGGGACAGACTTTATGGCTACACCTTC. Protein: CASIRDRLYGYTF.

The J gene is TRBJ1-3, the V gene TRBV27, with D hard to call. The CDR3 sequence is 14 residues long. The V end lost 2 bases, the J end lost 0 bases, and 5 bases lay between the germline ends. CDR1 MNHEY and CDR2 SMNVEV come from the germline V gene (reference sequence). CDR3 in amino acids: CASSLTRSGNTIYF. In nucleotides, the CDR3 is TGTGCCAGCAGTTTAACTCGCTCTGGAAACACCATATATTTT.

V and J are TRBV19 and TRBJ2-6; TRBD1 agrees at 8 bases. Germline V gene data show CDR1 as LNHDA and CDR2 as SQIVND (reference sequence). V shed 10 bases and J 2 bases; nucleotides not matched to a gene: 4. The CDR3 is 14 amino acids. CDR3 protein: CATEDRAGANVLTF. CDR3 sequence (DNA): TGTGCCACCGAGGACAGGGCTGGGGCCAACGTCCTGACTTTC.

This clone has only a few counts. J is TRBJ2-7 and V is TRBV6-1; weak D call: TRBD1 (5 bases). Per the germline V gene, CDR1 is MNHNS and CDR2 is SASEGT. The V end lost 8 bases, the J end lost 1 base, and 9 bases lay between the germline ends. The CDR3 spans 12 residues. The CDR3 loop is CASAGQSYEQYF. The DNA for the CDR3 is TGTGCCAGCGCAGGGCAGTCCTACGAGCAGTACTTC.

For the CDR3, the DNA is TGTGCCATCAGAGATATCGTGGGGGCCGATTATGGCTACACCTTC. This sequence encodes CAIRDIVGADYGYTF. The chain links TRBV10-3 to TRBJ1-2; possible D gene TRBD1, 6 bases. Germline V CDR1 and CDR2: ENHRY, SYGVKD. This CDR3 contains 15 residues. Trimming pared 6 bases from V and 5 bases from J, leaving 19 bases between.

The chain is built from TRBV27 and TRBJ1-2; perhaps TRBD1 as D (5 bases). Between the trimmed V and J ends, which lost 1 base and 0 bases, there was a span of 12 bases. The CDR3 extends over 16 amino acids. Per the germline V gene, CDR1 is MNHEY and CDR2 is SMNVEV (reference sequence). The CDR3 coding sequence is TGTGCCAGCAGTTTATTGGTCCGGGGGTCTAACTATGGCTACACCTTC. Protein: CASSLLVRGSNYGYTF.